This is a list of T cell receptor beta chains from one sample in a study of cytomegalovirus exposure and HLA in healthy donors. Generated by immunoSEQ multiplex PCR, the TCRdb table keeps only in-frame clones and is missing some. The sample has around 99,000 clones, 81% seen once; the top ten hold 2.2%. The sequencing sample was made of PBMCs. Source of these receptors: a woman younger than 45 in good health and CMV-seronegative. CDR3s include the opening cysteine and the closing phenylalanine or tryptophan. The D gene is left open where the match is weak. Clone size is shown for a subset of rows, as once, few, many or a class of expanded clone.

v_gene,abundance,j_gene,d_gene,CDR3aa,CDR3nt
TRBV6-1,few,TRBJ1-5,-,CASSDGVVGQPQHF,TGTGCCAGCAGTGACGGGGTTGTAGGGCAGCCCCAGCATTTT
TRBV6-1,-,TRBJ2-5,TRBD2,CASGGAGGQETQYF,TGTGCCAGTGGGGGAGCGGGGGGCCAAGAGACCCAGTACTTC
TRBV10-2,-,TRBJ1-2,TRBD1,CASSDPRQGAYGYTF,TGCGCCAGCAGTGACCCCAGACAGGGGGCCTATGGCTACACCTTC
TRBV28,-,TRBJ1-2,-,CASSPSGGWRGYTF,TGTGCCAGCAGCCCGTCGGGGGGGTGGAGGGGCTACACCTTC
TRBV30,few,TRBJ2-7,-,CAWSGGVEQYF,TGTGCCTGGAGCGGAGGGGTAGAGCAGTACTTC
TRBV15,-,TRBJ1-5,-,CATSRDPPDYYSNQPQHF,TGTGCCACCAGCAGAGATCCCCCGGACTATTATAGCAATCAGCCCCAGCATTTT
TRBV7-6,-,TRBJ1-2,-,CASSLGSGDLNYGYTF,TGTGCCAGCAGCTTAGGTTCAGGGGATCTGAACTATGGCTACACCTTC
TRBV21-1,-,TRBJ2-1,-,CASSSGEGPSYNEQFF,TGTGCCAGCAGCTCGGGGGAGGGACCCTCCTACAATGAGCAGTTCTTC
TRBV5-4,-,TRBJ1-1,TRBD1,CASSLQGVNTEAFF,TGTGCCAGCAGCTTGCAGGGGGTGAACACTGAAGCTTTCTTT
TRBV4-1,few,TRBJ2-1,TRBD2,CASSQDQRGLVGNNEQFF,TGCGCCAGCAGCCAAGATCAGCGAGGACTAGTTGGGAACAATGAGCAGTTCTTC
TRBV4-1,-,TRBJ1-4,TRBD1,CASSQVGTGATNEKLFF,TGCGCCAGCAGCCAAGTGGGGACAGGAGCAACTAATGAAAAACTGTTTTTT
TRBV19,-,TRBJ2-2,TRBD2,CASSYLAGGPGGELFF,TGTGCCAGTAGTTATCTAGCGGGAGGGCCCGGCGGGGAGCTGTTTTTT
TRBV5-1,-,TRBJ2-5,-,CASSLGRDFYETQYF,TGCGCCAGCAGCTTGGGGCGGGATTTTTACGAGACCCAGTACTTC
TRBV10-2,medium-sized,TRBJ2-7,-,CASSEVGRGYEQYF,TGCGCCAGCAGTGAGGTTGGCAGGGGTTACGAGCAGTACTTC
TRBV5-1,-,TRBJ1-2,TRBD1,CASRPQGQNYGYTF,TGCGCCAGCAGACCCCAGGGACAGAACTATGGCTACACCTTC
TRBV7-2,-,TRBJ2-5,-,CASSSGSWRTQYF,TGTGCCAGCAGCTCTGGCTCTTGGAGGACCCAGTACTTC
TRBV7-7,-,TRBJ2-3,TRBD1,CASSLRDRGVNPSTDTQYF,TGTGCTAGCAGCCTCCGGGACAGGGGGGTCAACCCGAGCACAGATACGCAGTATTTT
TRBV4-1,medium-sized,TRBJ1-1,TRBD1,CASSHRGLMDTEAFF,TGCGCCAGCAGCCACAGGGGGCTCATGGACACTGAAGCTTTCTTT
TRBV6-5,-,TRBJ2-7,TRBD2,CASSQSGTSYREQYF,TGTGCCAGCAGTCAAAGCGGGACCTCCTACCGGGAGCAGTACTTC
TRBV2,-,TRBJ1-1,-,CASRFQGNTEAFF,TGTGCCAGCAGATTCCAGGGGAACACTGAAGCTTTCTTT
TRBV4-3,few,TRBJ1-1,-,CASSQIGTPNTEAFF,TGCGCCAGCAGCCAAATCGGGACACCTAACACTGAAGCTTTCTTT
TRBV5-1,-,TRBJ2-5,-,CASSFLQGQETQYF,TGCGCCAGCAGCTTCCTACAGGGCCAAGAGACCCAGTACTTC
TRBV4-2,-,TRBJ1-4,TRBD1,CASSQDQVIQGSEKLFF,TGTGCCAGCAGCCAAGATCAAGTGATACAGGGGAGTGAAAAACTGTTTTTT
TRBV25-1,-,TRBJ2-3,-,CASSEGLRGRTDTQYF,TGTGCCAGCAGTGAAGGGTTGCGGGGGCGCACAGATACGCAGTATTTT
TRBV4-3,-,TRBJ2-1,-,CASSQEYRWDEQFF,TGCGCCAGCAGCCAAGAGTACAGGTGGGATGAGCAGTTCTTC
TRBV6-5,once,TRBJ1-4,-,CASSYARVGEKLFF,TGTGCCAGCAGTTATGCCAGGGTGGGGGAAAAACTGTTTTTT
TRBV27,-,TRBJ2-3,TRBD2,CASSASPSGRYTDTQYF,TGTGCCAGCAGTGCCTCCCCTAGCGGGAGATACACAGATACGCAGTATTTT
TRBV19,-,TRBJ2-1,TRBD2,CASIRLAGKSSYNEQFF,TGTGCCAGTATCCGACTAGCGGGCAAAAGCTCCTACAATGAGCAGTTCTTC
TRBV10-1,-,TRBJ2-7,-,CASSETVYEQYF,TGCGCCAGCAGTGAAACAGTCTACGAGCAGTACTTC
TRBV11-2,-,TRBJ2-7,-,CASSPYRGYEQYF,TGTGCCAGCAGCCCTTACCGAGGCTACGAGCAGTACTTC
TRBV5-1,-,TRBJ2-3,TRBD2,CASSILAGDTQYF,TGCGCCAGCAGCATATTAGCGGGAGATACGCAGTATTTT
TRBV27,-,TRBJ2-7,-,CASRSDWYEQYF,TGTGCCAGCAGGTCCGACTGGTACGAGCAGTACTTC
TRBV7-6,-,TRBJ2-6,-,CASSRYDLRRISGANVLTF,TGTGCCAGCAGTCGATACGATCTGAGGAGAATCTCTGGGGCCAACGTCCTGACTTTC
TRBV29-1,-,TRBJ2-7,-,CSVVDSPSSYEQYF,TGCAGCGTTGTGGACTCCCCGAGCTCCTACGAGCAGTACTTC
TRBV4-1,-,TRBJ2-7,-,CASSQSHTGTYVYEQYF,TGCGCCAGCAGCCAATCACACACCGGGACATACGTCTACGAGCAGTACTTC
TRBV11-3,-,TRBJ2-1,TRBD2,CASSLDHRAGVLEQFF,TGTGCCAGCAGCTTAGATCATAGGGCGGGAGTACTTGAGCAGTTCTTC
TRBV7-8,-,TRBJ2-5,-,CASSLYLSNLADETQYF,TGTGCCAGCAGCTTATATCTCTCGAATCTGGCCGATGAGACCCAGTACTTC
TRBV5-1,-,TRBJ2-3,-,CASSLVIARTDTQYF,TGCGCCAGCAGCTTGGTGATAGCTCGCACAGATACGCAGTATTTT
TRBV11-3,-,TRBJ2-5,TRBD1,CASSPRTGAKETQYF,TGTGCCAGCAGCCCCAGAACAGGGGCTAAAGAGACCCAGTACTTC
TRBV5-6,-,TRBJ2-7,TRBD2,CANDSGPYEQYF,TGTGCCAATGATAGCGGGCCCTACGAGCAGTACTTC
TRBV5-4,-,TRBJ2-3,-,CASSFVERRNTDTQYF,TGTGCCAGCAGCTTCGTCGAGCGGAGAAACACAGATACGCAGTATTTT
TRBV19,few,TRBJ1-2,-,CASREMDSYYGYTF,TGTGCCAGTAGGGAGATGGACAGCTACTATGGCTACACCTTC
TRBV11-2,once,TRBJ2-1,TRBD2,CASSLSGRYNEQFF,TGTGCCAGCAGCTTGAGCGGGAGGTACAATGAGCAGTTCTTC
TRBV5-6,-,TRBJ2-1,TRBD2,CASSPGLAGDYEQFF,TGTGCCAGCAGCCCCGGACTAGCGGGAGACTATGAGCAGTTCTTC
TRBV7-8,-,TRBJ2-1,TRBD2,CASSLEMGASGRDGRAQFF,TGTGCCAGCAGCTTAGAAATGGGGGCTAGCGGGAGGGACGGGCGGGCGCAGTTCTTC
TRBV5-1,-,TRBJ1-2,-,CASSLDYRRDTRTWSHSYYGYTF,TGCGCCAGCAGCTTGGACTATCGTCGGGACACCCGCACTTGGTCCCACTCCTACTATGGCTACACCTTC
TRBV6-6,-,TRBJ1-2,-,CASSYGPGDGYTF,TGTGCCAGCAGTTATGGACCAGGGGACGGCTACACCTTC
TRBV6-1,-,TRBJ1-1,-,CASSEVRRAFF,TGTGCCAGCAGTGAAGTAAGGAGGGCTTTCTTT
TRBV28,-,TRBJ2-7,-,CASSFPSVREQYF,TGTGCCAGCAGTTTCCCCTCCGTCCGCGAGCAGTACTTC